This T cell receptor beta chain is drawn from a study of shared clonotypes between healthy human individuals. The overall study: Donors had three CD4 naive, three CD4 memory, two CD8 naive and one CD8 memory plate apiece. Study-wide results and limits: Non-shared clonotypes were found to have lower generation probabilities than the clonotypes that were shared by all four of the sorted-subset donors.

About this clone: Its target is not known.

Donors included only healthy HIV-negative adults lacking recent acute infections or vaccinations. TCRdb's table, derived via immunoSEQ multiplex PCR, lists solely in-frame clones and lacks some. The sample holds 780,000 or so clones; 55% to 75% are singletons and the top ten take more than 1.5%. Germline CDR1 reads SGDLS; CDR2 reads YYNGEE. This CDR3 has 17 residues. V dropped 0 bases and J dropped 2 bases, with 17 bases sitting between them. The TCR sequence derives from a woman under 40 in good health. Input material: memory CD4+ T cells sorted from blood. Subset of the sample: CD45RA-negative fraction. This chain joins TRBV9 and TRBJ1-2; TRBD1 is a possible D gene (6 bases). CDR3 protein: CASSVEGDTIANYGYTF. The CDR3 region has the DNA TGTGCCAGCAGCGTAGAGGGGGACACAATCGCAAACTATGGCTACACCTTC.